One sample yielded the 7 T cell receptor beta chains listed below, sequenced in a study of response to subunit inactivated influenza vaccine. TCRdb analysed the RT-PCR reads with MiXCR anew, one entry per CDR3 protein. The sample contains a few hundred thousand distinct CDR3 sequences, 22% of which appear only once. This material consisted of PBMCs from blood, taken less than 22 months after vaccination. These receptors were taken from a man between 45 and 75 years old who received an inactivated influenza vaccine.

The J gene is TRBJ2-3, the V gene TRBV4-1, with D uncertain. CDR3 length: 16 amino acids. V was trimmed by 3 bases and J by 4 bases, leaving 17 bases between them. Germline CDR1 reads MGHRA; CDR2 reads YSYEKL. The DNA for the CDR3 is TGCGCCAGCAGCCACCCCCCCGGTGGGGTCTCAGATACGCAGTATTTT. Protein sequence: CASSHPPGGVSDTQYF.

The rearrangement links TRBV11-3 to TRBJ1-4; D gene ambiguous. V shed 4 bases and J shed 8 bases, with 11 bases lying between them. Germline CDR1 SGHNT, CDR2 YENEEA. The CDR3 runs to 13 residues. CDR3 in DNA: TGTGCCAGCAGCTATTGGGGAACGGAAAAACTGTTTTTT. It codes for CASSYWGTEKLFF.

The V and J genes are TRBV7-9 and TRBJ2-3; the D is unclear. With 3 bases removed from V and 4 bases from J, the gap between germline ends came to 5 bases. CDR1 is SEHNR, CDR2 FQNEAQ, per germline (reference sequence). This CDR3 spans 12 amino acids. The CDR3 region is CASSFDPDTQYF. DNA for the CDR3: TGTGCCAGCAGCTTCGATCCAGATACGCAGTATTTT.

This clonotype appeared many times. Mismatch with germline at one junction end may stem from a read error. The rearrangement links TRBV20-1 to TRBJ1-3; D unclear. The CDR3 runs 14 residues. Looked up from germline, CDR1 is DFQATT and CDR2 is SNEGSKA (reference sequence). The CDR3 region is CSARGWEHENTIYF. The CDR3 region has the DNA TGCAGTGCCAGAGGTTGGGAGCACGAGAACACCATATATTTT.

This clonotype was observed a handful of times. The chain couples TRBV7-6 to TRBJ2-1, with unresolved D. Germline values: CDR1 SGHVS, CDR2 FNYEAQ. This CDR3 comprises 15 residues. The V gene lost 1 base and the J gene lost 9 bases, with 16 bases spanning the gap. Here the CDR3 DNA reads TGTGCCAGCAGCTTAGGTCCCTCCCAAACTCGTGAGCAGTTCTTC. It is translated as CASSLGPSQTREQFF.

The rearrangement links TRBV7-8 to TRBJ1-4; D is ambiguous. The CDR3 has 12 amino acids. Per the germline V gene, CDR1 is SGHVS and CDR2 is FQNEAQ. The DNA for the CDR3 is TGTGCTACAAGCGGAGCTAATGAAAAACTGTTTTTT. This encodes CATSGANEKLFF.

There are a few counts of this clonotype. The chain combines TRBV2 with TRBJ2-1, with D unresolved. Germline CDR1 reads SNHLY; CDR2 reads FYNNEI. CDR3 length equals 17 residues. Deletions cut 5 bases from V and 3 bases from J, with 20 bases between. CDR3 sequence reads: CASSYSPVVGVYNEQFF. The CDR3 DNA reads TGTGCCAGCAGTTACTCCCCGGTAGTAGGAGTCTACAATGAGCAGTTCTTC.